The 2 T cell receptor beta chains in this list originate from one sample, sequenced in a study of blood T cell repertoires in COVID-19. Sequencing was performed with immunoSEQ multiplex PCR; in TCRdb, only in-frame clones are kept and a portion is missing. Seen here are around 180,000 clones, 86% observed once, and the top ten hold more than 7.5%. Sequenced sample: PBMCs or T cells enriched from blood (not recorded which). These receptors were collected from a woman in her twenties or thirties who had recovered from COVID-19.

The V and J genes are TRBV25-1 and TRBJ2-7, with a tentative D call TRBD2 (5 bases). The germline CDR1 and CDR2 sequences are MGHDK and SYGVNS. The V gene lost 3 bases and the J gene lost 3 bases, with 18 bases spanning the gap. This CDR3 is 16 amino acids long. CDR3 region: CASSEVENGDHYEQYF. The DNA of the CDR3 is TGTGCCAGCAGTGAGGTCGAGAACGGGGATCACTACGAGCAGTACTTC.

The CDR3 sequence: CASTDSKAGGQNEQYF. The DNA of the CDR3 is TGTGCCAGCACTGATTCAAAAGCGGGAGGGCAAAACGAGCAGTACTTC. V gene TRBV27 combines with J gene TRBJ2-7; 10 nucleotides match TRBD2. CDR1 and CDR2 (germline): MNHEY, SMNVEV (reference sequence). After removal of 7 bases from V and 5 bases from J, the junction contained 14 bases not matched to a gene. This CDR3 contains 16 residues.